These T cell receptor beta chains were read from a single sample in a study of blood T cells in healthy people across ages. TCRdb re-derived calls from the 5' RACE reads in MiXCR, one entry per CDR3 protein. The repertoire holds approximately 810,000 distinct CDR3 sequences, with under 35% as singletons. The material sequenced was blood. These TCRs come from an elderly woman in good health. Both conserved end residues are part of each CDR3. The D gene is left open where the match is weak. Rows give clone size only sometimes, using once, few, many, or a class for an expanded clone.

J gene,V gene,clone size,D gene,CDR3 DNA,CDR3 protein
TRBJ2-5,TRBV9,few,NA,TGTGCCAGCAGCTCATATAAGGCGGGACACTTAGAGACCCAGTACTTC,CASSSYKAGHLETQYF
TRBJ2-1,TRBV27,many,TRBD1,TGTGCCAGCAGCGTCCCGGGACAGCCTAGCAATGAGCAGTTCTTC,CASSVPGQPSNEQFF
TRBJ1-5,TRBV30,few,TRBD1,TGTGCCTGGAACCGGGACAGGGGCCAGCCCCAGCATTTT,CAWNRDRGQPQHF
TRBJ2-1,TRBV20-1,many,TRBD2,TGCAGTGCTAGAGATTCCGGACTAGCGGGGTACAATGAGCAGTTCTTC,CSARDSGLAGYNEQFF
TRBJ2-1,TRBV6-2/TRBV6-3,many,NA,TGTGCCAGCCTTCTGTCGGGGTTCGGAAATGAGCAGTTCTTC,CASLLSGFGNEQFF
TRBJ2-2,TRBV2,few,NA,TGTGCCAGCAGTGAATCTGGGGCGAACACCGGGGAGCTGTTTTTT,CASSESGANTGELFF
TRBJ2-7,TRBV29-1,NA,TRBD2,TGCAGCGCTTCCCAAATAGCGGGGGGGCGCTACAATGAGCAGTACTTC,CSASQIAGGRYNEQYF
TRBJ2-3,TRBV27,many,NA,TGTGCCAGCAGTCCATCCAAGACATTTTATGGAGATACGCAGTATTTT,CASSPSKTFYGDTQYF
TRBJ2-7,TRBV28,NA,NA,TGTGCCAGCAGTTTGGCGGACCCCTCCTACGAGCAGTACTTC,CASSLADPSYEQYF
TRBJ1-1,TRBV20-1,few,NA,TGCAGTGCCCAAACCCAGGGTTCGGTGGGTGAAGCTTTCTTT,CSAQTQGSVGEAFF
TRBJ1-4,TRBV6-5,many,NA,TGTGCCAGCGGAAAGGGAGGTACTAATGAAAAACTGTTTTTT,CASGKGGTNEKLFF
TRBJ2-7,TRBV19,NA,TRBD1,TGTGCCAGTAGTATAGCCCTCTTCGCCGGGACAGGGGACTACGAGCAGTACTTC,CASSIALFAGTGDYEQYF
TRBJ2-5,TRBV6-2/TRBV6-3,many,NA,TGTGCCAGCAGCCCCGGGCCCTCGTACCAAGAGACCCAGTACTTC,CASSPGPSYQETQYF
TRBJ2-7,TRBV20-1,NA,TRBD1,TGCAGTGCTAGGGGGACAGAACTCTCCTACGAGCAGTACTTC,CSARGTELSYEQYF
TRBJ1-4,TRBV7-9,few,TRBD1,TGTGCCAGTCACAGGGGGCTTGGGGAAAAACTGTTTTTT,CASHRGLGEKLFF
TRBJ2-5,TRBV30,few,TRBD2,TGTGCCTGGAACCGGGGGGGGGAGACCCAGTACTTC,CAWNRGGETQYF
TRBJ2-2,TRBV12-5,NA,TRBD1,TGTGCTAGTGGTTTGGGAACCGGGACAGGGTATTCCGGGGAGCCGTTTTTT,CASGLGTGTGYSGEPFF
TRBJ1-5,TRBV6-2/TRBV6-3,NA,TRBD1,TGTGCCAGCAGAGGACAGGGCCACGGTTATTTGCCCCAGCATTTT,CASRGQGHGYLPQHF
TRBJ2-7,TRBV12-3/TRBV12-4,NA,NA,TGTGCCAGCAGTTTTTACGGGGACGGGCAGTACTTC,CASSFYGDGQYF
TRBJ1-5,TRBV2,NA,NA,TGTGCCAGCAGTGTAGGGGGGAATAGCAATCAGCCCCAGCATTTT,CASSVGGNSNQPQHF
TRBJ2-1,TRBV20-1,NA,TRBD2,TGCAGTGCAATCTCCGCGCTAGCGGGGAACTACAATGAGCAGTTCTTC,CSAISALAGNYNEQFF
TRBJ2-1,TRBV3-1,NA,TRBD2,TGTGCCAGCAGCCATCAAGGGACTAGCGGGCCTTACAATGAGCAGTTCTTC,CASSHQGTSGPYNEQFF
TRBJ2-1,TRBV7-9,many,NA,TGTGCCAGCAGCTTTCCAGTCGGTAACAATGAGCAGTTCTTC,CASSFPVGNNEQFF
TRBJ1-1,TRBV3-1,NA,NA,TGTGCCAGCAGCCGAGGCCCCGGTGAAGTTTTCTTT,CASSRGPGEVFF
TRBJ2-7,TRBV28,NA,NA,TGTGCCAGCAGTTCGCTCTCTGGGGGCGAGAGCGAGCAGTACTTC,CASSSLSGGESEQYF
TRBJ2-5,TRBV7-2,NA,NA,TGTGCCAGCAGCCTAGGGTTACGGGAGAAAGAGACCCAGTACTTC,CASSLGLREKETQYF
TRBJ2-7,TRBV7-2,many,NA,TGTGCCAGCAGCTTAGGGGGGAACTCCTACGAGCAGTACTTC,CASSLGGNSYEQYF
TRBJ2-1,TRBV19,NA,NA,TGTGCCAGTAGTATAGTGGTGGGGGGGCCCTACAATGAGCAGTTCTTC,CASSIVVGGPYNEQFF
TRBJ1-1,TRBV5-1,few,NA,TGCGCCAGCAGCATGGGTCCTACTAACACTGAAGCTTTCTTT,CASSMGPTNTEAFF
TRBJ2-5,TRBV5-6,NA,TRBD2,TGTGCCAGCAGCTTGAGGGACTACCCCGCCTTC,CASSLRDYPAF
TRBJ1-6,TRBV5-1,many,NA,TGTGCCAGCAGCCTGACAGGCCTGGATTCACCCCTCCACTTT,CASSLTGLDSPLHF
TRBJ2-4,TRBV20-1,many,NA,TGCAGTGCTGGAAGGGACTTCACCGACATTGGCAAAAACATTCAGTACTTC,CSAGRDFTDIGKNIQYF
TRBJ2-1,TRBV20-1,many,TRBD2,TGCAGTGCGTGGATAGCGGGGGGATACAATGAGCAGTTCTTC,CSAWIAGGYNEQFF
TRBJ2-7,TRBV12-3/TRBV12-4,NA,NA,TGTGCCAGTAGGGAAAGGACAGCCTACGAGCAGTACTTC,CASRERTAYEQYF
TRBJ2-1,TRBV5-5,NA,NA,TGTGCCGGCAGCCCTACTGTTTCCCAAGAGACCCAGTTCTTC,CAGSPTVSQETQFF
TRBJ2-1,TRBV27,many,TRBD1,TGTGCCAGCAGTTCGGACAGGGCGTTGGGCAATGAGCAGTTCTTC,CASSSDRALGNEQFF
TRBJ1-2,TRBV28,NA,NA,TGTGCCAGCAACGTCAACAACATTGCTGGGGGCTATGGCTACACCTTC,CASNVNNIAGGYGYTF
TRBJ1-1,TRBV20-1,few,TRBD1,TGCAGTGCACCCGACAGGGGGCACCGGAACACTGAAGCTTTCTTT,CSAPDRGHRNTEAFF
TRBJ2-3,TRBV20-1,NA,NA,TGCAGTGCTATCCGCGGGACCGGGCATACAGATACGCAGTATTTT,CSAIRGTGHTDTQYF
TRBJ2-1,TRBV4-1,many,TRBD2,TGCGCCAGCAGCCAAGGCTTACTAGCGAAGTACAATGAGCAGTTCTTC,CASSQGLLAKYNEQFF
TRBJ1-1,TRBV11-2,few,NA,TGTGCCAGCAGCTTAGATGGTATTTCTGCAGCTTTCTTT,CASSLDGISAAFF
TRBJ2-5,TRBV7-2,many,NA,TGTGCCAGCAGCAGAAAGGAGCTCCAGTACTTC,CASSRKELQYF
TRBJ2-1,TRBV7-7,many,NA,TGTGCTAGCAGCAAAGGACACACCCAAGAGCAGTTCTTC,CASSKGHTQEQFF
TRBJ2-3,TRBV14,NA,NA,TGTGTCAGCAGCCAAGAAAAAGGCTTCACCCGCACAGATACGCAGTATTTT,CVSSQEKGFTRTDTQYF
TRBJ2-7,TRBV6-2/TRBV6-3,many,NA,TGTGCCAGCAGTTACCGCGGCAGCTCATCCTACGAGCAGTACTTC,CASSYRGSSSYEQYF
TRBJ2-5,TRBV7-2,many,TRBD2,TGTGCCAGCAGCCAGGGACTAGTATCGGCGATGGGAGAGACCCAGTACTTC,CASSQGLVSAMGETQYF